Described below is a single T cell receptor (beta chain) sequence and its context. The CDR3 loop spans 16 amino acids. The germline V gene has CDR1 MNHNS and CDR2 SASEGT. The junction had 7 bases not matched to a gene; V was cut back by 1 base and J by 3 bases. Sequenced by immunoSEQ multiplex PCR; TCRdb stores in-frame clones only, minus some. The profile shows more than 200,000 clones, about 87% of them singletons. This entry is derived from a study of blood T cell repertoires in COVID-19. Across the study: There were acute and convalescent COVID-19 samples, and they came from the United States, Italy and Spain. T cells, B-cell-depleted T cells, or PBMCs supplied cDNA or gDNA.

Clinical history as reported by participants underpinned cohort assignment. The clonotype originates from a woman in her fifties or sixties who had recovered from COVID-19. The source material was PBMCs or T cells enriched from blood (not recorded which). This chain links TRBV6-1 with TRBJ1-1, with 8 bases matching TRBD1. The CDR3: CASSEEAGGAYTEAFF. For the CDR3, the DNA is TGTGCCAGCAGTGAAGAGGCAGGGGGCGCTTACACTGAAGCTTTCTTT.